Included here is one T cell receptor (beta chain) sequence, with context. What it binds is unknown. Use of 60 Vbeta and 13 Jbeta primers characterized the PCR. Assay: immunoSEQ multiplex PCR; the TCRdb copy retains only in-frame clones and omits some. The sample holds roughly 100,000 clones; about 68% are singletons and the top ten take 3% to 4.5%. This sample is part of a study of cytomegalovirus exposure and HLA in healthy donors. Study as a whole: Earlier results showed 120 million or so unique TCR beta sequences derived from 150 million to 200 million T cells.

Trimming at V came to 6 bases and at J to 5 bases, leaving 1 base not matched to a gene. In germline, CDR1 is SNHLY, CDR2 FYNNEI. There are 12 residues in the CDR3. Regarding the study as a whole: The authors enumerated 150 to 200 TCR beta chains as linked to cytomegalovirus. Per a prior analysis, the majority of TCR beta V segments were productive roughly 87% or roughly 30% of the time. The classifier reportedly diagnosed cytomegalovirus status with high specificity and sensitivity.

The sequenced sample consisted of PBMCs. The gene calls are TRBV2 and TRBJ1-2; 9 bases match TRBD1. The TCR was taken from a man aged 25 to 40 in good health and CMV-seropositive. CDR3 sequence: CASRDRGYGYTF. CDR3 coding DNA: TGTGCCAGCAGGGACAGGGGATATGGCTACACCTTC.